Shown below are 27 T cell receptor beta chains from a single sample sequenced in a study of control samples from healthy donors and cancer patients. Sequencing used immunoSEQ multiplex PCR; TCRdb keeps in-frame clones, though not all of them. This sample carries about 76,000 clones, approximately 88% of them seen once, and the ten largest clones take over 9%. The sequenced material came from PBMCs. These receptors were obtained from a woman aged 45 to 65 with colorectal cancer.

CDR3 coding DNA: TGTGCCAGCAGTCAGGGGACGGGGGGGGGTCAGCCCCAGCATTTT. Translating gives CASSQGTGGGQPQHF. This rearrangement joins TRBV28 to TRBJ1-5; D is perhaps TRBD1 (6 bases). The CDR3 is made up of 15 amino acids. Germline assignment: CDR1 MDHEN and CDR2 SYDVKM. Trimming stripped 5 bases from V and 6 bases from J, with 17 bases between.

V is TRBV25-1 and J is TRBJ1-4; no reliable D call. V shed 6 bases and J shed 4 bases, with 12 bases lying between them. The CDR3 loop spans 14 amino acids. Germline V gene sequence: CDR1 MGHDK, CDR2 SYGVNS. CDR3 DNA: TGTGCCAGCAGCCCAGGACTGTATAATGAAAAACTGTTTTTT. This sequence encodes CASSPGLYNEKLFF.

The CDR3 loop is CASSWRDTYNEQFF. For the CDR3, the DNA is TGTGCCAGCAGTTGGCGGGACACCTACAATGAGCAGTTCTTC. The chain joins TRBV6-6 to TRBJ2-1; TRBD1 or TRBD2 may be the D gene (6 bases each). Germline V gene lookup returns CDR1 MNHNY and CDR2 SVGAGI (reference sequence). The CDR3 is 14 residues long. With 4 bases removed from V and 2 bases from J, the gap between germline ends came to 9 bases.

The genes are TRBV4-1 and TRBJ1-1; D is perhaps TRBD1 (6 bases). Trimming took 5 bases from V and 6 from J, leaving 16 bases between them. This CDR3 region has 14 residues. Germline assignment: CDR1 MGHRA and CDR2 YSYEKL. The DNA of the CDR3 is TGCGCCAGCAGCGGGACCGAGGGGACATCTGAAGCTTTCTTT. It codes for CASSGTEGTSEAFF.

The chain carries TRBV28 and TRBJ2-7, with 8 bases that match TRBD1. Trimming cost V 7 bases and J 4 bases; bases outside gene matches: 9. The CDR3 consists of 14 residues. Germline loops: CDR1 MDHEN, CDR2 SYDVKM. In DNA, the CDR3 is TGTGCCAGCACAGGGGGCCCCGGGGGTTACGAGCAGTACGTC. Translating gives CASTGGPGGYEQYV.

This chain connects TRBV7-9 to TRBJ2-6; the D is unclear. Germline assignment: CDR1 SEHNR and CDR2 FQNEAQ (reference sequence). V lost 4 bases to trimming and J lost 0 bases, with 13 bases between them. CDR3 size: 17 residues. CDR3 sequence reads: CASSSGGQSSGANVLTF. The CDR3 region has the DNA TGTGCCAGCAGCTCCGGCGGTCAGAGCTCTGGGGCCAACGTCCTGACTTTC. The full variable domain, in which reference TRBV7-9 and TRBJ2-6 provide the parts outside the CDR3, is DTGVSQNPRHKITKRGQNVTFRCDPISEHNRLYWYRQTLGQGPEFLTYFQNEAQLEKSRLLSDRFSAERPKGSFSTLEIQRTEQGDSAMYLCASSSGGQSSGANVLTFGAGSRLTVL.

J is TRBJ1-6 and V is TRBV19, with 7 bases identical to TRBD1. This CDR3 has 12 residues. With V trimmed by 6 bases and J by 10 bases, 3 bases remained unmatched. Germline CDR1 and CDR2: LNHDA and SQIVND (reference sequence). The CDR3 DNA reads TGTGCCAGTAGGAGGGGGCCATCACCCCTCCACTTT. This codes for CASRRGPSPLHF.

J is TRBJ2-3 and V is TRBV19; 7 bases are shared with TRBD2. There are 14 residues in the CDR3. Germline trimming cut 10 bases from V and 0 bases from J; bases unmatched to any gene: 7. Germline CDR1 and CDR2: LNHDA and SQIVND (reference sequence). The CDR3 loop is CATKAGYSTDTQYF. CDR3 in DNA: TGTGCCACTAAAGCGGGGTATAGCACAGATACGCAGTATTTT.

CDR3 DNA sequence: TGTGCCAGCAGTGAAGACAGATCCTACAATGAGCAGTTCTTC. Its protein is CASSEDRSYNEQFF. The V and J genes are TRBV6-1 and TRBJ2-1; no clear D gene. The CDR3 loop spans 14 amino acids. Germline values: CDR1 MNHNS, CDR2 SASEGT. Trimming cost V 1 base and J 1 base, with 5 bases left between them.

V is TRBV28 and J is TRBJ1-5, with unresolved D. The V end was cut by 10 bases, the J end by 4 bases, with 17 bases between. The CDR3 runs to 14 residues. Looked up from germline, CDR1 is MDHEN and CDR2 is SYDVKM. The CDR3 loop is CATKGYTPNQPQHF. CDR3 sequence (DNA): TGTGCCACCAAGGGCTACACCCCAAATCAGCCCCAGCATTTT.

This sequence joins TRBV12-5 and TRBJ2-1, with 9 bases aligning to TRBD1. Trimming at V came to 6 bases and at J to 15 bases, leaving 9 bases not matched to a gene. Germline V gene data show CDR1 as LGHNT and CDR2 as FRNRAP. There are 12 residues in the CDR3. CDR3 DNA: TGTGCTAGTGGCCCCGGGACAGGGAGTTTGTTCTTC. Its protein product is CASGPGTGSLFF. The full variable domain, in which reference TRBV12-5 and TRBJ2-1 provide the parts outside the CDR3, is DARVTQTPRHKVTEMGQEVTMRCQPILGHNTVFWYRQTMMQGLELLAYFRNRAPLDDSGMPKDRFSAEMPDATLATLKIQPSEPRDSAVYFCASGPGTGSLFFGPGTRLTVL.

J is TRBJ1-1 and V is TRBV6-2 or TRBV6-3; no definite D call. The germline V gene encodes CDR1 MNHEY and CDR2 SVGEGT. V shed 0 bases and J shed 6 bases, with 11 bases lying between them. This CDR3 has 14 amino acids. As DNA, the CDR3 is TGTGCCAGCAGTTACTCCCCAGGCTATCCTGAAGCTTTCTTT. It is translated as CASSYSPGYPEAFF.

The chain employs TRBV5-8 and TRBJ1-2; no firm D call. This CDR3 comprises 16 residues. Germline lookup yields CDR1 SGHTS and CDR2 YDEGEE. Trimming left V 1 base short and J 7 bases short, with 20 bases between. The CDR3 protein is CASSLTAQTITGGYTF. CDR3 sequence (DNA): TGTGCCAGCAGCTTGACAGCTCAAACAATCACGGGTGGCTACACCTTC.

This clone appeared once. The chain uses TRBV20-1 and TRBJ1-3; D remains unclear. Germline CDR1 DFQATT, CDR2 SNEGSKA (reference sequence). The germline V and J ends were trimmed by 3 bases and 4 bases, with 10 bases remaining between them. The CDR3 totals 13 residues. The CDR3 spells CSASRGSGNTIYF. The DNA for the CDR3 is TGCAGTGCTAGTCGGGGTTCCGGAAACACCATATATTTT.

This chain uses TRBV7-3 with TRBJ2-2, with 8 bases lining up with TRBD2. V lost 4 bases and J lost 5; bases outside the gene matches: 6. The V gene's germline CDR1 is SGHTA and CDR2 FQGTGA. This CDR3 comprises 15 residues. CDR3 nucleotide sequence: TGTGCCAGCAGCTCCGGGGGGGCCCGGACCGGGGAGCTGTTTTTT. Translated, it gives CASSSGGARTGELFF.

The gene calls are TRBV7-2 and TRBJ1-2; D gene ambiguous. The CDR3 is 14 amino acids. The V end lost 1 base, the J end lost 1 base, and 7 bases lay between the germline ends. Germline CDR1 reads SGHTA; CDR2 reads FQGNSA. The CDR3 loop is CASSLGALNYGYTF. CDR3 DNA sequence: TGTGCCAGCAGCTTAGGGGCCCTTAACTATGGCTACACCTTC.

The chain links TRBV10-3 to TRBJ2-6; 10 nucleotides line up with TRBD1. CDR1 is ENHRY and CDR2 is SYGVKD in the germline V gene. Losses at the gene ends were 9 bases for V and 1 base for J; bases not matched to a gene: 9. The CDR3 is 17 amino acids. DNA of the CDR3: TGTGCCATTACCGGGACAGGGGCCCTTTCTGGGGCCAACGTCCTGACTTTC. Amino acid sequence: CAITGTGALSGANVLTF.

The V gene is TRBV9, the J gene TRBJ2-6, with a possible D match to TRBD1 (6 bases). Germline V gene sequence: CDR1 SGDLS, CDR2 YYNGEE. This CDR3 has 15 amino acids. V lost 3 bases to trimming and J lost 4 bases, with 11 bases between them. The CDR3 sequence: CASSDGGAGANVLTF. The CDR3 DNA is TGTGCCAGCAGCGATGGGGGCGCCGGGGCCAACGTCCTGACTTTC.

The chain recombines TRBV19 with TRBJ1-1, with TRBD1 as a possible D gene (5 bases). Trimming removed 7 bases from V and 1 base from J, with 16 bases in between. This CDR3 is 15 amino acids long. The germline gives CDR1 LNHDA, CDR2 SQIVND (reference sequence). The DNA of the CDR3 is TGTGCCAGTATACGAGGGCAGGGTTCGAACACTGAAGCTTTCTTT. This sequence encodes CASIRGQGSNTEAFF.

The DNA for the CDR3 is TGTGCTAGTGGTTTGTCAACAGGAGTCAATCAGCCCCAGCATTTT. Translated, it gives CASGLSTGVNQPQHF. This rearrangement joins TRBV12-5 to TRBJ1-5; a weak D match, TRBD1 (5 bases). Trimming shortened V by 2 bases and J by 3 bases, and 11 bases separated the two germline ends. The CDR3 is 15 residues long. Per the germline V gene, CDR1 is LGHNT and CDR2 is FRNRAP. Drawing the rest from reference TRBV12-5 and TRBJ1-5, the complete variable domain is DARVTQTPRHKVTEMGQEVTMRCQPILGHNTVFWYRQTMMQGLELLAYFRNRAPLDDSGMPKDRFSAEMPDATLATLKIQPSEPRDSAVYFCASGLSTGVNQPQHFGDGTRLSIL.

The CDR3 sequence: CASRYTVRGPALLVYGYTF. CDR3 DNA sequence: TGCGCCAGCAGGTATACGGTCAGGGGACCAGCTCTATTGGTGTATGGCTACACCTTC. V usage is TRBV4-1 and J usage is TRBJ1-2, with TRBD1 as a possible D gene (6 bases). From germline, CDR1 is MGHRA and CDR2 YSYEKL. V was clipped by 6 bases and J by 5 bases, with 31 bases between them. The CDR3 consists of 19 residues.

The chain links TRBV25-1 to TRBJ2-3; no firm D call. CDR3 length equals 14 residues. The V end lost 2 bases, the J end lost 6 bases, and 12 bases lay between the germline ends. Germline V lookup: CDR1 MGHDK, CDR2 SYGVNS. CDR3 sequence: CASSEVGQKDTQYF. For the CDR3, the DNA is TGTGCCAGCAGTGAAGTTGGCCAAAAGGATACGCAGTATTTT.

This rearrangement joins TRBV28 to TRBJ1-5; D gene uncertain. Looked up from germline, CDR1 is MDHEN and CDR2 is SYDVKM. V lost 6 bases and J lost 2, with 14 bases in between. The CDR3 sequence is 15 residues long. This chain's CDR3 is CASSNSAGGNQPQHF. The CDR3 DNA sequence: TGTGCCAGCAGCAACTCGGCCGGGGGCAATCAGCCCCAGCATTTT. The full variable domain, its missing parts supplied by reference TRBV28 and TRBJ1-5, is DVKVTQSSRYLVKRTGEKVFLECVQDMDHENMFWYRQDPGLGLRLIYFSYDVKMKEKGDIPEGYSVSREKKERFSLILESASTNQTSMYLCASSNSAGGNQPQHFGDGTRLSIL.

This chain uses TRBV3-1 (or the pseudogene TRBV3-2) with TRBJ1-5; D is unclear. This CDR3 has 16 amino acids. The V end lost 0 bases, the J end lost 7 bases, and 16 bases lay between the germline ends. In germline, CDR1 is LGHDT, CDR2 YNNKEL (reference sequence). CDR3 in amino acids: CASSQDGGSYSQPQHF. CDR3 coding DNA: TGTGCCAGCAGCCAAGATGGAGGGTCCTACAGCCAGCCCCAGCATTTT.

V is TRBV10-2 and J is TRBJ2-1, with TRBD1 as a possible D gene (5 bases). The length of the CDR3 is 14 residues. V lost 3 bases and J 9 bases, leaving 15 bases between the germline ends. Germline CDR1 and CDR2: WSHSY and SAAADI. In DNA, the CDR3 is TGCGCCAGCAGTGACAAATCAGGGTTCACTGAGCAGTTCTTC. It is translated as CASSDKSGFTEQFF.

The gene calls are TRBV9 and TRBJ1-6; no clear D. The ends were cut back, 4 bases at V and 7 bases at J, with 12 bases in the middle. The CDR3 length is 14 residues. Germline-derived CDR1 and CDR2 are SGDLS and YYNGEE. The CDR3 region is CASSLDLGNSPLHF. Written as DNA, the CDR3 is TGTGCCAGCAGCCTCGACCTGGGGAATTCACCCCTCCACTTT.

This clone appeared a single time. V gene TRBV6-5 combines with J gene TRBJ2-5; tentative D call: TRBD2 (6 bases). The germline V and J ends were trimmed by 5 bases and 1 base, with 8 bases remaining between them. The germline gives CDR1 MNHEY, CDR2 SVGAGI. The CDR3 is 13 residues long. In DNA form, the CDR3 reads TGTGCCAGCAGTCGGGAGTTCCAAGAGACCCAGTACTTC. Protein sequence: CASSREFQETQYF.